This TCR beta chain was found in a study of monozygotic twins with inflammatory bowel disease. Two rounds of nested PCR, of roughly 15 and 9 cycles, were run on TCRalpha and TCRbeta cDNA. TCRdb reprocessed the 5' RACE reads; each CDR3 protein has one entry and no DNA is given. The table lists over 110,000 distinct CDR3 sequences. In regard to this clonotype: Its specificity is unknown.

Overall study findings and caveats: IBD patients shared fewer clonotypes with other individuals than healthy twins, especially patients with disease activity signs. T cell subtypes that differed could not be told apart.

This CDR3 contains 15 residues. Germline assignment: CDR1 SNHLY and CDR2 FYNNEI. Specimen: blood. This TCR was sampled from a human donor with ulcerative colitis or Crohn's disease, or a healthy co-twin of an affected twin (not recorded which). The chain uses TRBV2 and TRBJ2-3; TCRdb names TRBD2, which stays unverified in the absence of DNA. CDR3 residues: CASRTVQRGSDTQYF.